Each of the 19 T cell receptor beta chains below was sequenced from the same sample in a study of blood T cell repertoires in COVID-19. Clones were sequenced by immunoSEQ multiplex PCR, and TCRdb holds only the in-frame ones, with some missing. The sample carries some 310,000 clones, around 90% recorded once. Sample: peripheral blood. The receptors shown here come from a man in his forties or fifties with active or convalescent COVID-19.

This clone was detected only once. This chain joins TRBV12-3 or TRBV12-4 and TRBJ2-2; D might be TRBD2 (5 bases). With 6 bases removed from V and 5 bases from J, the gap between germline ends came to 10 bases. CDR3 length: 13 amino acids. CDR3 protein: CASRLTGTGELFF. DNA of the CDR3: TGTGCCAGCAGACTGACGGGAACCGGGGAGCTGTTTTTT.

The chain has TRBV5-6 and TRBJ2-7, with TRBD1 identical over 9 bases. There are 15 residues in the CDR3. With V trimmed by 2 bases and J by 2 bases, 5 bases remained unmatched. From germline, CDR1 is SGHDT and CDR2 YYEEEE. In DNA, the CDR3 is TGTGCCAGCAGCTTCTCCTACAGGGGGCCCTACGAGCAGTACTTC. It yields the protein CASSFSYRGPYEQYF.

This chain joins TRBV28 and TRBJ1-1; 9 bases fit TRBD1. After removal of 3 bases from V and 11 bases from J, the junction contained 4 bases not matched to a gene. The germline CDR1 and CDR2 sequences are MDHEN and SYDVKM. The CDR3 sequence is 12 residues long. The CDR3 protein is CASSFWTGDAFF. For the CDR3, the DNA is TGTGCCAGCAGTTTTTGGACAGGGGATGCTTTCTTT.

This chain joins TRBV6-1 and TRBJ2-5, with D possibly TRBD1 on 6 matching bases. The CDR3 has 18 residues. Between the trimmed V and J ends, which lost 2 bases and 1 base, there was a span of 20 bases. Germline V gives CDR1 MNHNS, CDR2 SASEGT. The CDR3 nucleotides read TGTGCCAGCAGTGAACCTGGGGACAAACCAAGTTCCCAAGAGACCCAGTACTTC. This codes for CASSEPGDKPSSQETQYF.

V gene TRBV28 combines with J gene TRBJ1-4, with TRBD1 as a possible D gene (6 bases). Trimming removed 11 bases from V and 7 bases from J, with 26 bases in between. Germline-derived CDR1 and CDR2 are MDHEN and SYDVKM. The CDR3 is 16 residues long. The CDR3 region has the DNA TGTGCCTCGGTAGAGGGGACACCACTATTGGCTGAAAAACTGTTTTTT. This translates into CASVEGTPLLAEKLFF.

In regard to this clone: The identical CDR3 is also encoded by other nucleotide sequences in the sample. The V call is TRBV18, the J call TRBJ1-1; possible D gene TRBD1, 6 bases. Per germline, CDR1 KGHSH and CDR2 LQKENI. V lost 1 base, J lost 3 bases, and 6 bases lay in between. The CDR3 is 13 residues long. CDR3 protein: CASSPQGDTEAFF. The CDR3 DNA sequence: TGTGCCAGCTCACCACAGGGGGACACTGAAGCTTTCTTT. Full variable domain (rest looked up from reference TRBV18 and TRBJ1-1): NAGVMQNPRHLVRRRGQEARLRCSPMKGHSHVYWYRQLPEEGLKFMVYLQKENIIDESGMPKERFSAEFPKEGPSILRIQQVVRGDSAAYFCASSPQGDTEAFFGQGTRLTVV.

The CDR3 nucleotides are TGTGCCAGCAGCCTCAGGACAGGGGGGACCTATGGCTACACCTTC. Protein: CASSLRTGGTYGYTF. The V gene is TRBV5-6, the J gene TRBJ1-2, with 10 bases that match TRBD1. With V trimmed by 4 bases and J by 4 bases, 7 bases remained unmatched. This CDR3 is built from 15 residues. Germline V gene data show CDR1 as SGHDT and CDR2 as YYEEEE.

V and J are TRBV9 and TRBJ2-2; D gene unclear. The ends were cut back, 2 bases at V and 1 base at J, with 9 bases in the middle. CDR3 size: 15 residues. Germline loops: CDR1 SGDLS, CDR2 YYNGEE. The CDR3: CASSVGLLNTGELFF. CDR3 DNA sequence: TGTGCCAGCAGCGTCGGTCTACTGAACACCGGGGAGCTGTTTTTT. The entire variable domain, with the rest obtained from reference TRBV9 and TRBJ2-2, is as follows: DSGVTQTPKHLITATGQRVTLRCSPRSGDLSVYWYQQSLDQGLQFLIQYYNGEERAKGNILERFSAQQFPDLHSELNLSSLELGDSALYFCASSVGLLNTGELFFGEGSRLTVL.

This clone was recorded once. The chain employs TRBV4-2 and TRBJ1-5, with 10 bases aligning to TRBD1. This CDR3 contains 16 residues. Germline CDR1 is LGHNA and CDR2 is YNFKEQ. V gave up 0 bases and J gave up 5 bases; unmatched junction bases: 4. The CDR3 reads CASSQDLGQGYQPQHF. The DNA for the CDR3 is TGTGCCAGCAGCCAAGATCTGGGACAGGGGTATCAGCCCCAGCATTTT.

The chain uses TRBV21-1 and TRBJ2-2; the DNA was not used to check the table's D call, TRBD2. TRBV21-1 is a pseudogene locus. The CDR3 loop spans 16 amino acids. The CDR3 DNA sequence: TGTGCCAGCAGCAAACGCCCTCGGACTAGTACCGGGGAGCTGTTTTTT. Protein: CASSKRPRTSTGELFF.

As regards this clone: One end of the junction fails to match germline, which may point to a read error. The CDR3 DNA sequence: TGTGCCAGCAGTTTTAGGCTCAATGAAAAACTATTTTTT. Amino acids: CASSFRLNEKLFF. This chain connects TRBV12-3 or TRBV12-4 to TRBJ1-4, with D hard to call. The CDR3 loop spans 13 amino acids.

This rearrangement joins TRBV30 to TRBJ2-5, with 9 nucleotides matching TRBD2. The CDR3 is made up of 14 amino acids. The germline V gene encodes CDR1 GTSNPN and CDR2 SVGIG (reference sequence). V shed 0 bases and J 4 bases; nucleotides not matched to a gene: 3. CDR3 bases: TGTGCCTGGAGTGTAGGACTAGCGCTAGAGACCCAGTACTTC. Translation gives CAWSVGLALETQYF.

Only a few counts were recorded for this clone. The gene calls are TRBV5-1 and TRBJ2-5; the D is unclear. V was shortened by 4 bases and J by 5 bases, with 15 bases between the two germline ends. Germline CDR1 SGHRS, CDR2 YFSETQ. This CDR3 contains 14 residues. CDR3 in amino acids: CASSPLPSRETQYF. CDR3 bases: TGCGCCAGCAGCCCCTTGCCGTCCCGGGAGACCCAGTACTTC.

The V call is TRBV27, the J call TRBJ2-4, with 12 bases matching TRBD1. Germline CDR1 reads MNHEY; CDR2 reads SMNVEV (reference sequence). Losses at the gene ends were 3 bases for V and 8 bases for J; bases not matched to a gene: 8. CDR3 size: 16 residues. CDR3 sequence (DNA): TGTGCCAGCAGTTTCTCCGGGACAGGGGGCCGGGACATTCAGTACTTC. Translation: CASSFSGTGGRDIQYF.

The V gene is TRBV28, the J gene TRBJ2-1, with D possibly matching TRBD2 (5 bases). The CDR3 length is 16 residues. Trimming left V 3 bases short and J 3 bases short, with 15 bases between. In germline, CDR1 is MDHEN, CDR2 SYDVKM. The CDR3 coding sequence is TGTGCCAGCAGTTTTAGTTCTAGCCCTTTCTACAATGAGCAGTTCTTC. Protein: CASSFSSSPFYNEQFF.

J is TRBJ2-7 and V is TRBV6-6, with 9 nucleotides matching TRBD1. Trimming took 5 bases from V and 2 from J; bases not matched to a gene: 7. Germline CDR1 reads MNHNY; CDR2 reads SVGAGI (reference sequence). The CDR3 covers 15 residues. The CDR3 is CASSPPGQGTYEQYF. The CDR3, as DNA: TGTGCCAGCAGTCCACCTGGACAGGGGACCTACGAGCAGTACTTC.

The rearrangement joins TRBV15 to TRBJ2-5; no firm D call. V lost 1 base, J lost 2 bases, and 8 bases lay in between. There are 14 residues in the CDR3. Germline V CDR1 and CDR2: LNHNV, YYDKDF (reference sequence). CDR3 region: CATSRGAEQETQYF. The CDR3, as DNA: TGTGCCACCAGCAGAGGGGCAGAACAAGAGACCCAGTACTTC.

The chain uses TRBV7-6 and TRBJ1-4; D remains unclear. This CDR3 contains 16 residues. CDR1 is SGHVS, CDR2 FNYEAQ, per germline. Trimming cost V 5 bases and J 4 bases, with 17 bases left between them. The CDR3 region is CASSPTSFHGNEKLFF. CDR3 coding DNA: TGTGCCAGCAGCCCTACCTCTTTTCATGGTAATGAAAAACTGTTTTTT. The full variable domain, in which reference TRBV7-6 and TRBJ1-4 provide the parts outside the CDR3, is GAGVSQSPRYKVTKRGQDVALRCDPISGHVSLYWYRQALGQGPEFLTYFNYEAQQDKSGLPNDRFSAERPEGSISTLTIQRTEQRDSAMYRCASSPTSFHGNEKLFFGSGTQLSVL.

The chain uses TRBV18 and TRBJ1-3; 9 nucleotides agree with TRBD1. J lost 1 base, V lost 3 bases, and 1 base had no gene match. The CDR3 has 15 residues. Looked up from germline, CDR1 is KGHSH and CDR2 is LQKENI. Written as DNA, the CDR3 is TGTGCCAGCTCACCGGGGACAGGGTCTGGAAACACCATATATTTT. This codes for CASSPGTGSGNTIYF.